The clone carrying this TCR beta chain is medium-sized. The data were obtained in a study of T cells after posttransplantation cyclophosphamide. The V segment lost 6 bases and the J segment 2 bases; nucleotides outside the gene matches: 5. This CDR3 region has 14 residues. Germline values: CDR1 SNHLY, CDR2 FYNNEI. TCRdb's copy holds only in-frame clones and misses some; the assay was immunoSEQ multiplex PCR. This sample comprises around 1,800 clones, none seen once only. Treatment was busulfan-fludarabine conditioning, a marrow graft, and cyclophosphamide on days +3 and +4. The material was PBMCs, obtained approximately 35 days after allogeneic stem cell transplant with posttransplant cyclophosphamide. This chain connects TRBV2 to TRBJ1-2, with 8 bases matching TRBD1. This receptor was identified in a female patient aged 60 to 70 who received an allogeneic stem cell transplant from a related donor and was CMV-positive. A subset of T cells may come from the graft donor. CDR3 nucleotide sequence: TGTGCCAGCAGGGACAGGGAAGCCAACTATGGCTACACCTTC. Translated: CASRDREANYGYTF.